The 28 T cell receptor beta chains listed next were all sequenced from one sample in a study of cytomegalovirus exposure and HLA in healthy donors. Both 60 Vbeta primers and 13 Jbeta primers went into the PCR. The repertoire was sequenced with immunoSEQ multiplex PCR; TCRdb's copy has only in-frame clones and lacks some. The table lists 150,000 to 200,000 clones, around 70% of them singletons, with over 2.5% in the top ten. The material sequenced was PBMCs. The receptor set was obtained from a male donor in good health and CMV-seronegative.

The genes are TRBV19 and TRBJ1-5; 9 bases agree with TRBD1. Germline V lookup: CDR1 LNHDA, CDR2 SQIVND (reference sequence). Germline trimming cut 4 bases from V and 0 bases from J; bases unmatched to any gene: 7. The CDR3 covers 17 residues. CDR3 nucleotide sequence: TGTGCCAGTAGTAAACAGGGACAGGGCCTTAGCAATCAGCCCCAGCATTTT. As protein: CASSKQGQGLSNQPQHF. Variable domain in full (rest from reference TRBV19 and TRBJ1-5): DGGITQSPKYLFRKEGQNVTLSCEQNLNHDAMYWYRQDPGQGLRLIYYSQIVNDFQKGDIAEGYSVSREKKESFPLTVTSAQKNPTAFYLCASSKQGQGLSNQPQHFGDGTRLSIL.

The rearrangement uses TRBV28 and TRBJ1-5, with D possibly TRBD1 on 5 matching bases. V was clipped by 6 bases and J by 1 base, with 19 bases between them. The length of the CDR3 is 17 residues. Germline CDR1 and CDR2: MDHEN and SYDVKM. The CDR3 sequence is CASRQWGVRVSNQPQHF. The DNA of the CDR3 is TGTGCCAGCAGACAGTGGGGGGTGAGGGTAAGCAATCAGCCCCAGCATTTT.

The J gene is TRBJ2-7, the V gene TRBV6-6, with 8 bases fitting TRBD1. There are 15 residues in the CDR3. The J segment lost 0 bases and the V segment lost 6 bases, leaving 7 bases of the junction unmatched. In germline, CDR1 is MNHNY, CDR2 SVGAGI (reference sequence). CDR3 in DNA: TGTGCCAGCAGCTCGAGGACAGGGAGCTCCTACGAGCAGTACTTC. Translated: CASSSRTGSSYEQYF.

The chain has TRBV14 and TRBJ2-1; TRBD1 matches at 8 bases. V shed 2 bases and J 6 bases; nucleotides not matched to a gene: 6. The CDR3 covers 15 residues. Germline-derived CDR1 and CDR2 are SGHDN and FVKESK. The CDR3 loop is CASSQLGGTGNEQFF. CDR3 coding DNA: TGTGCCAGCAGCCAACTCGGAGGGACAGGCAATGAGCAGTTCTTC.

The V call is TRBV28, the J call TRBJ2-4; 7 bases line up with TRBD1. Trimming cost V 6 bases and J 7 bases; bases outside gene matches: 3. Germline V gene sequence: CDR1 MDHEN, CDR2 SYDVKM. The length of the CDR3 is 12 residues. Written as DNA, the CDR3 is TGTGCCAGCAGACGGGACAGCAACATTCAGTACTTC. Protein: CASRRDSNIQYF.

The CDR3 is CAWSMNTEAFF. DNA of the CDR3: TGTGCCTGGTCAATGAACACTGAAGCTTTCTTT. This sequence joins TRBV30 and TRBJ1-1; D call uncertain. From germline, CDR1 is GTSNPN and CDR2 SVGIG (reference sequence). The length of the CDR3 is 11 residues. With 5 bases removed from V and 0 bases from J, the gap between germline ends came to 4 bases. Looking up the rest from reference TRBV30 and TRBJ1-1 gives the full variable domain: SQTIHQWPATLVQPVGSPLSLECTVEGTSNPNLYWYRQAAGRGLQLLFYSVGIGQISSEVPQNLSASRPQDRQFILSSKKLLLSDSGFYLCAWSMNTEAFFGQGTRLTVV.

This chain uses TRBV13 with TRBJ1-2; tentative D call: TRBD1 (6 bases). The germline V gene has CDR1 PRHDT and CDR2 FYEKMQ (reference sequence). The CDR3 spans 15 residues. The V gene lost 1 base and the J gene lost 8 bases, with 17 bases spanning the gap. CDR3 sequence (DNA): TGTGCCAGCAGCTTAGTGGGGGGGGGCGCTTTCGGCTACACCTTC. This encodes CASSLVGGGAFGYTF. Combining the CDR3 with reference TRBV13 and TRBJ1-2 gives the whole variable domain AAGVIQSPRHLIKEKRETATLKCYPIPRHDTVYWYQQGPGQDPQFLISFYEKMQSDKGSIPDRFSAQQFSDYHSELNMSSLELGDSALYFCASSLVGGGAFGYTFGSGTRLTVV.

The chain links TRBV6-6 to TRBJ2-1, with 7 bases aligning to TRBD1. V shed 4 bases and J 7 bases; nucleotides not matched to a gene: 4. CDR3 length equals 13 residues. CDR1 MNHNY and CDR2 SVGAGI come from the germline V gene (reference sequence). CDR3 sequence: CASSLGGLNEQFF. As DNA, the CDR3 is TGTGCCAGCAGTTTAGGGGGCCTGAATGAGCAGTTCTTC.

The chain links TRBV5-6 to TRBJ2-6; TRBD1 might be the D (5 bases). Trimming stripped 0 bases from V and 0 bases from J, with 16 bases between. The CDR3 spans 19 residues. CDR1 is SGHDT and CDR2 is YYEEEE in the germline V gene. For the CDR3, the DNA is TGTGCCAGCAGCTTGGTTCGGCAGGGAATAACCTCTGGGGCCAACGTCCTGACTTTC. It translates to CASSLVRQGITSGANVLTF.

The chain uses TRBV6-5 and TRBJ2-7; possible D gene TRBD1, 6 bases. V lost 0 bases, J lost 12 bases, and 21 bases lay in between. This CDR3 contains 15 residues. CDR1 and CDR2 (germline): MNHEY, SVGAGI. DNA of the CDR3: TGTGCCAGCAGTTACTCGGTGTTTGAGGCAGGGGCTCCGTACTTC. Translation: CASSYSVFEAGAPYF.

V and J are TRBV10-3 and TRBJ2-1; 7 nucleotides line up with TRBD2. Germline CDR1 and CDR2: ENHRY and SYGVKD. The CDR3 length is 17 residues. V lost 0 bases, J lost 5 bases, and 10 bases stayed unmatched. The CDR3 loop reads CAISESSLSGIDNEQFF. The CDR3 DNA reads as TGTGCCATCAGTGAGTCTTCGTTGAGCGGGATTGACAATGAGCAGTTCTTC.

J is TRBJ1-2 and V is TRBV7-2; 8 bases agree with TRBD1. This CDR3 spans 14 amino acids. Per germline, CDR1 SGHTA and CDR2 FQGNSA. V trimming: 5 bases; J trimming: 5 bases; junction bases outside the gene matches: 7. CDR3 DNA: TGTGCCAGCAGCACCACAGGGGGACAGTATGGCTACACCTTC. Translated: CASSTTGGQYGYTF. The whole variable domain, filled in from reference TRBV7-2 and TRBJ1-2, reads GAGVSQSPSNKVTEKGKDVELRCDPISGHTALYWYRQSLGQGLEFLIYFQGNSAPDKSGLPSDRFSAERTGGSVSTLTIQRTQQEDSAVYLCASSTTGGQYGYTFGSGTRLTVV.

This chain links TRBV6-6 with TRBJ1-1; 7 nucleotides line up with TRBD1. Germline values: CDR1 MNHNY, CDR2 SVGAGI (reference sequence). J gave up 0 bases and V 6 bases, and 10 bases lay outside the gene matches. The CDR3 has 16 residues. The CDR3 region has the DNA TGTGCCAGCAGACCCCGACAGGGTCCTGTGAACACTGAAGCTTTCTTT. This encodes CASRPRQGPVNTEAFF.

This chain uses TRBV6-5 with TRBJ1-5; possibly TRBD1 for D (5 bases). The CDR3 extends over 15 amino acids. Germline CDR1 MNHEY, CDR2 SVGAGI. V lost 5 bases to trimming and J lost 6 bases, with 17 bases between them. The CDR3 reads CASSGGGLQRQPQHF. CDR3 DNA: TGTGCCAGCAGTGGGGGGGGATTACAACGTCAGCCCCAGCATTTT.

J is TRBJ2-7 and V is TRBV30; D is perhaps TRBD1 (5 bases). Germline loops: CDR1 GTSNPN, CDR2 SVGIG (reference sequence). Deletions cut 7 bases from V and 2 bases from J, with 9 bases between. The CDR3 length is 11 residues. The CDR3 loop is CASWGTYEQYF. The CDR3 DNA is TGTGCCTCATGGGGCACCTACGAGCAGTACTTC.

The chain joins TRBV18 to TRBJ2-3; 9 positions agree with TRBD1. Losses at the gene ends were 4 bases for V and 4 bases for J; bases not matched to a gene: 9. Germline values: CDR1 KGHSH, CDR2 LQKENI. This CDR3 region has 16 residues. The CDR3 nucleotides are TGTGCCAGCTCACGTTTAGGGACAGGGAGCTCAGATACGCAGTATTTT. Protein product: CASSRLGTGSSDTQYF.

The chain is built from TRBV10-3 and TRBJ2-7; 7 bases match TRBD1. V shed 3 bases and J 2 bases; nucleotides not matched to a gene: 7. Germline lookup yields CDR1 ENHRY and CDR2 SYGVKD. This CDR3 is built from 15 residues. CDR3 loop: CAISDPQGSTYEQYF. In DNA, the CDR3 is TGTGCCATCAGTGACCCACAGGGGTCGACCTACGAGCAGTACTTC.

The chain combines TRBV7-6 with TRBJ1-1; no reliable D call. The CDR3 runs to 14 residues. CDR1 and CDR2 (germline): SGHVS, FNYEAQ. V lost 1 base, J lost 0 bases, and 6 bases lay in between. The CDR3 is CASSLGHMNTEAFF. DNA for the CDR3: TGTGCCAGCAGCTTAGGACATATGAACACTGAAGCTTTCTTT.

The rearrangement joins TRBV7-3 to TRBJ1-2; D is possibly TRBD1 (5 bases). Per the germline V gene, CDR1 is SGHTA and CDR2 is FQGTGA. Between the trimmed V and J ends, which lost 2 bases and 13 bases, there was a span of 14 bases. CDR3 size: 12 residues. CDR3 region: CASSLDGGVFTF. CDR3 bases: TGTGCCAGCAGCTTAGATGGGGGGGTTTTCACCTTC.

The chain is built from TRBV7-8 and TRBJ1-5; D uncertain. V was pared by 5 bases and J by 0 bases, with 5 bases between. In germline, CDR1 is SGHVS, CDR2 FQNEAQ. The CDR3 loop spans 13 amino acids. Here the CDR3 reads CASSIHSNQPQHF. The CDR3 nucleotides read TGTGCCAGCAGCATACATAGCAATCAGCCCCAGCATTTT.

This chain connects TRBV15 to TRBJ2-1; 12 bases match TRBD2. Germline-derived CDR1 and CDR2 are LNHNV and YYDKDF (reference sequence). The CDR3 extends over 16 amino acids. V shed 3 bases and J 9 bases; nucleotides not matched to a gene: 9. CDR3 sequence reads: CATSRDPGLAGFEQFF. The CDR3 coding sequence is TGTGCCACCAGCAGGGACCCGGGACTAGCGGGCTTTGAGCAGTTCTTC.

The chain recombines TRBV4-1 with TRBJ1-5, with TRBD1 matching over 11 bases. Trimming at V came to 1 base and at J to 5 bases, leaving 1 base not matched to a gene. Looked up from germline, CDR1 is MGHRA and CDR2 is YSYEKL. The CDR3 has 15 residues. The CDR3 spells CASSQGTGGYQPQHF. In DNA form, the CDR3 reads TGCGCCAGCAGCCAAGGGACAGGGGGCTATCAGCCCCAGCATTTT.

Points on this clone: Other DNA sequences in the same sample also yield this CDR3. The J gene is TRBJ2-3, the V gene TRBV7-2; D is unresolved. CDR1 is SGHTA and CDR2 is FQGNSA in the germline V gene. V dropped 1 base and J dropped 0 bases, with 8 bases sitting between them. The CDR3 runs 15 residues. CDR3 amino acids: CASSLVPLSTDTQYF. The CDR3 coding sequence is TGTGCCAGCAGCTTAGTGCCGCTAAGCACAGATACGCAGTATTTT. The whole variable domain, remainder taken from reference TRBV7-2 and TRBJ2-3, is GAGVSQSPSNKVTEKGKDVELRCDPISGHTALYWYRQSLGQGLEFLIYFQGNSAPDKSGLPSDRFSAERTGGSVSTLTIQRTQQEDSAVYLCASSLVPLSTDTQYFGPGTRLTVL.

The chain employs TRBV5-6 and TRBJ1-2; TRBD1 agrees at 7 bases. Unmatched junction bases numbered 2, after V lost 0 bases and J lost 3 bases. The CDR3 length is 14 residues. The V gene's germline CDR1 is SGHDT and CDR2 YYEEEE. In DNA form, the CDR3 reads TGTGCCAGCAGCTTGGCCGGGACAGACTATGGCTACACCTTC. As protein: CASSLAGTDYGYTF.

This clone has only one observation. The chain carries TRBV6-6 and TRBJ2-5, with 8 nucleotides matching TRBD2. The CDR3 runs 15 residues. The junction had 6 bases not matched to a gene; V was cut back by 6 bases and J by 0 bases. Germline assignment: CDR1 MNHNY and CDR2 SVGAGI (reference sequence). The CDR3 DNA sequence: TGTGCCAGCAGCCCCGGGGGGGGGAACCAAGAGACCCAGTACTTC. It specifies CASSPGGGNQETQYF.

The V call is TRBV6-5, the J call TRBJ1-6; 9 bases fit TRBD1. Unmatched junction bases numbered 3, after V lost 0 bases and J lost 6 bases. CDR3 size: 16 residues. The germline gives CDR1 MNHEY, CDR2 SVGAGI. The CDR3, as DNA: TGTGCCAGCAGTTACTCGACAGGGGGAGTTAATTCACCCCTCCACTTT. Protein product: CASSYSTGGVNSPLHF.

For the CDR3, the DNA is TGTGCCACCAGCAGAGAGGGCCGGTCTAGCGGGAGAACCAATGAGCAGTTCTTC. Its protein product is CATSREGRSSGRTNEQFF. The chain recombines TRBV15 with TRBJ2-1, with 10 bases fitting TRBD2. The CDR3 spans 18 residues. V was pared by 0 bases and J by 6 bases, with 11 bases of the junction left unmatched. Germline values: CDR1 LNHNV, CDR2 YYDKDF (reference sequence).

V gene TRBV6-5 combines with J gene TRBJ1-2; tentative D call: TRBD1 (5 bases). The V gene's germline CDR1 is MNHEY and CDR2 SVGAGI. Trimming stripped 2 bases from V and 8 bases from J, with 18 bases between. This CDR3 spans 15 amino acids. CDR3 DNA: TGTGCCAGCAGTTACGTGACAGCCGGACCAGGGGGCTACACCTTC. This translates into CASSYVTAGPGGYTF.